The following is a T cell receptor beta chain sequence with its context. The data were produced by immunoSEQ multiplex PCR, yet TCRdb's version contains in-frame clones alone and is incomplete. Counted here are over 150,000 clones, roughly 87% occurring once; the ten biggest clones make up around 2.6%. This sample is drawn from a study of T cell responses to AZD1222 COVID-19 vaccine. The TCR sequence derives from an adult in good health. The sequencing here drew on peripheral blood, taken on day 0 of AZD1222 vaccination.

CDR3 sequence reads: CASSQDPQGAEGYTF. In DNA form, the CDR3 reads TGCGCCAGCAGCCAAGATCCGCAGGGGGCGGAGGGCTACACCTTC. This sequence joins TRBV4-1 and TRBJ1-2; 8 nucleotides align to TRBD1. The CDR3 runs 15 residues. Germline V gene data show CDR1 as MGHRA and CDR2 as YSYEKL. Unmatched junction bases numbered 8, after V lost 0 bases and J lost 8 bases.